This T cell receptor beta chain was recorded in a study of T-cell memory formation after mild COVID-19 (dated by TCRdb to 2020 to 2022). Regarding the study in general: TCR sequence clusters from the two donors were largely donor specific. The cohort comprised two young, previously healthy adult volunteers, one female and one male. T-cell clones expanding and contracting after mild COVID-19 in a couple of donors were tracked by longitudinal TCRalpha and TCRbeta repertoire sequencing. What the work shows at the level of the full study, not this receptor alone: Contracting CD4+ clones were located mainly in the CM and EM memory subsets, whereas CD8+ clones were found to be enriched in EMRA. From day 15 to 85, contracting clones showed balanced CD4/CD8 phenotypes, whereas a second wave of clones that expanded from day 15 to 37 leaned towards CD4+. SARS-CoV-2 specificity of the second-wave clones peaking on day 37 was not confirmed. Some responding clones were detected in pre-infection memory, suggesting pre-existing cross-reactive memory T cells joined the SARS-CoV-2 response. Only a couple of mild cases were covered by the study, and larger cohorts that include severe cases with pre-infection samples were considered necessary.

To note about this clonotype: Its antigen remains unidentified. No base-level quality is on record; no much larger clone is a single base apart.

PBMCs were isolated by Ficoll-Paque density gradient centrifugation. The listed sequencing device is Illumina NovaSeq 6000. TCRalpha and TCRbeta cDNA libraries were built by 5'RACE with constant-segment primers, adding sample barcodes and unique molecular identifiers. RNA was extracted from every sample with Trizol reagent. Amplification of the libraries took two PCR steps, and the second step added a second sample barcode plus Illumina TruSeq adapters. Sequencing of the libraries was done on an Illumina NovaSeq, producing 2 x 150 bp paired-end reads. The study's processing was this. Reads were demultiplexed and collapsed into UMI-guided consensus sequences with migec v1.2.7. Using mixcr v2.1.11, UMI consensuses were aligned to TRA and TRB V and J templates and then assembled into clonotypes. Clonotypes were classified as expanded or contracted when called significant by both edgeR and NoisET, with noise models trained on biological replicates. edgeR calls used a false discovery rate-adjusted p below 0.01 and a log2 fold-change threshold of 1. PCA with hierarchical clustering of max-normalized trajectories of the 1000 most abundant clonotypes was used as exploratory dynamics analysis. The CD4 or CD8 phenotype of responding clones was assigned using the separately sequenced CD4+ and CD8+ repertoires. Starting from the raw public reads, TCRdb applied fastp trimming at Q25, assembled clones with MiXCR and retained in-frame beta chains. Duplicate CDR3 protein sequences are folded into a single record with the most common DNA and genes. TCRdb, rather than the study authors, made the V and J calls. This sample gives hundreds of thousands of distinct CDR3 sequences in total; roughly 15% of them show up just once. The leading ten clones occupy 22% of the sample.

The sample was PBMCs or a T cell subset sorted from them (not recorded which). The source of this sequence is a man between 18 and 29 years old who had mild COVID-19 (a few samples of this study predate the infection). The sample titles of this study are shuffled in the database, so cell type and time point are left out; the donor was told from shared clones.

The CDR3 region: CASRQGTSGGTDTQYF. The base sequence is TGTGCCAGCAGGCAAGGGACTAGCGGGGGCACAGATACGCAGTATTTT. The sequence links TRBV12-3 or TRBV12-4 to TRBJ2-3; the central 13 bases match TRBD2. The CDR3 covers 16 residues, taking in both the cysteine and the phenylalanine. Only the CDR3 region is kept as DNA, spanning 48 bases read in frame from base 1. From V the trimming removes 6 bases and from J it removes 1 base, while the gene matches leave 4 bases of the junction unaccounted for.